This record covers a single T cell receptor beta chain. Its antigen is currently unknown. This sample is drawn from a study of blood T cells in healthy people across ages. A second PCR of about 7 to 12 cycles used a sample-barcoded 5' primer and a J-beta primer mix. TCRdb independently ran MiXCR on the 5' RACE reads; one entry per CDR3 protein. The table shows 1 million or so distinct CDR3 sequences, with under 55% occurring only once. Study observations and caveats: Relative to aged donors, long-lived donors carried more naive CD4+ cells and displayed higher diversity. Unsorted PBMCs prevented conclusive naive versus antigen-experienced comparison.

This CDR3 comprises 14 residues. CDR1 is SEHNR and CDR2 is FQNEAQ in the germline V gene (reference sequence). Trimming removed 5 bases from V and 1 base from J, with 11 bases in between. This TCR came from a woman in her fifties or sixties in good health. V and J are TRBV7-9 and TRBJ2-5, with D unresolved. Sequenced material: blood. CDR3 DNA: TGTGCCAGCAGCACCTGGGATGTCCAAGAGACCCAGTACTTC. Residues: CASSTWDVQETQYF.